The T cell receptor (beta chain) described here comes from a study of blood T cell repertoires in COVID-19. At the level of the study: The United States, Italy and Spain supplied acute and convalescent COVID-19 samples. T cells, B-cell-depleted T cells, or PBMCs supplied cDNA or gDNA.

The CDR3 consists of 15 residues. The germline V and J ends were trimmed by 4 bases and 7 bases, with 19 bases remaining between them. The V gene's germline CDR1 is SGHDN and CDR2 FVKESK. Original handling: The assay estimated nucleated cells by amplifying reference gene primers. Here immunoSEQ multiplex PCR was the method, and the copy in TCRdb shows in-frame clones only, minus some. Clone size and V and J calls were adopted from that table, with D and trimming inferred from the DNA. The sample holds about 260,000 clones, about 87% seen once. V usage is TRBV14 and J usage is TRBJ1-2, with D tentatively TRBD1 (6 bases). The sequence derives from a human donor in a cohort sampled during active COVID-19. The source material was peripheral blood. CDR3 DNA: TGTGCCAGCAGCCTAACGGCGCGGGGGGCAGGTGGCTACACCTTC. It specifies CASSLTARGAGGYTF.